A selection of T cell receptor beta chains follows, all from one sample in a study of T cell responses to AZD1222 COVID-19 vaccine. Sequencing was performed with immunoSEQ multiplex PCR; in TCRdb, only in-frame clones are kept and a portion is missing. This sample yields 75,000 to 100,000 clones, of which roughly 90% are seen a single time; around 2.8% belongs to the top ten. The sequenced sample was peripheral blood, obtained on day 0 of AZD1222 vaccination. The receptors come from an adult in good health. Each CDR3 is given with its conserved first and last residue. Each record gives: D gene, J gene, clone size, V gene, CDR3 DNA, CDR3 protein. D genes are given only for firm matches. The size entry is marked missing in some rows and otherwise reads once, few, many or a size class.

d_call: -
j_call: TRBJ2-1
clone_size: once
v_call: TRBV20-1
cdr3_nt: TGCAGTGCTAGAGATATTCCCGAGCAGTTCTTC
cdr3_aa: CSARDIPEQFF

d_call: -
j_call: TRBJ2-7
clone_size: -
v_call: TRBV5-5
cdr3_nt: TGTGCCAGCAGCCCCCGGGCCAGGGGCGATGATGAGCAGTACTTC
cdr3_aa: CASSPRARGDDEQYF

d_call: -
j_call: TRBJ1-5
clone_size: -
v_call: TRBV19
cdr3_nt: TGTGCCAGTAGTACTTTGACCCGAAGCAATCAGCCCCAGCATTTT
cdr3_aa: CASSTLTRSNQPQHF

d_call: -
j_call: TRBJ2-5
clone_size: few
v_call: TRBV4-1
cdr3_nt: TGCGCCAGCAGCCAAGCGACAGAGACCCAGTACTTC
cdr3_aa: CASSQATETQYF

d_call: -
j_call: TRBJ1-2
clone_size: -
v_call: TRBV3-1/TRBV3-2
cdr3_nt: TGTGCCAGCAGCCAAGGCCGGTTCTACTATGGCTACACCTTC
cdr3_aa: CASSQGRFYYGYTF

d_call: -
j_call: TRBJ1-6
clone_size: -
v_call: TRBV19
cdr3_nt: TGTGCCAGTAGTGACAGATTCGGCTCCTATAATTCACCCCTCCACTTT
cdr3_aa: CASSDRFGSYNSPLHF

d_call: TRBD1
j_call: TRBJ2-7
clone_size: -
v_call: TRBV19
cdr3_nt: TGTGCCAGTAAGTGGAGTGGGACAGGGCCCTACGAGCAGTACTTC
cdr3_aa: CASKWSGTGPYEQYF

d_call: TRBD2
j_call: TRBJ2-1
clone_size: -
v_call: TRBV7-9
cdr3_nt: TGTGCCAGCAGCCCTAGCGGTATCTCCTACAATGAGCAGTTCTTC
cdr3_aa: CASSPSGISYNEQFF

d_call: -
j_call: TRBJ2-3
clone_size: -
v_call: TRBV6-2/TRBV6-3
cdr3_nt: TGTGCCAGCAGTTACGCGGGACTTAGCACAGATACGCAGTATTTT
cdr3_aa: CASSYAGLSTDTQYF

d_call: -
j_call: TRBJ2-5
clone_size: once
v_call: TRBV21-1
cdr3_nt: TGTGCCAGCAGCAAAGTAGGGTCGACAGACGAGACCCAGTACTTC
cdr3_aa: CASSKVGSTDETQYF

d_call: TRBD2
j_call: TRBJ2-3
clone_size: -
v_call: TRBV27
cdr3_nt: TGTGCCAGCAGGGTGGGACTAGCGGGAACAGATACGCAGTATTTT
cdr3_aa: CASRVGLAGTDTQYF

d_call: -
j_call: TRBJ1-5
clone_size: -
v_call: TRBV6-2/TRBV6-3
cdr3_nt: TGTGCCAGCAGTTACTCGACAGGCTATAGCAATCAGCCCCAGCATTTT
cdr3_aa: CASSYSTGYSNQPQHF

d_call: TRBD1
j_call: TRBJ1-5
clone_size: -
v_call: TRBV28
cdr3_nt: TGTGCCAGCAGAAGCGACAGGGGGCATCGTCAGCCCCAGCATTTT
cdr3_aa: CASRSDRGHRQPQHF

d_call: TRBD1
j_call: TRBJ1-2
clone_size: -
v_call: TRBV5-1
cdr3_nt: TGCGCCAGCAGCCATCCCATAGGACAGGGTGACTATGGCTACACCTTC
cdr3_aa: CASSHPIGQGDYGYTF

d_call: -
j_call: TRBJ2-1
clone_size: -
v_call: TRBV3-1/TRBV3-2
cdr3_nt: TGTGCCAGCAGCCAAATCGGGCGGAGCTCCTACAATGAGCAGTTCTTC
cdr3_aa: CASSQIGRSSYNEQFF

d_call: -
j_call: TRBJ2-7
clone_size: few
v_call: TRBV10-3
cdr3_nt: TGTGCCGGCCGGGACACCCTAATTGGGGAGCAGTACTTC
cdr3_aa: CAGRDTLIGEQYF

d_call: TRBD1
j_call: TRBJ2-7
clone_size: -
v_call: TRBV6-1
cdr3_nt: TGTGCCAGCAGTGAAGGGACAGGGGGCGAGCAGTACTTC
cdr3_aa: CASSEGTGGEQYF

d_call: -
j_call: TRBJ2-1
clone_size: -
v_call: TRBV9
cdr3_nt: TGTGCCAGCAGCGTCGCCAGCTCCTACAATGAGCAGTTCTTC
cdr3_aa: CASSVASSYNEQFF

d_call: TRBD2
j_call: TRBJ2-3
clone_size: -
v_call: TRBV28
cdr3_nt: TGTGCCAGCAGCCCCCGAGGGGAGCGGGATTCGTGGACAGATACGCAGTATTTT
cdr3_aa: CASSPRGERDSWTDTQYF

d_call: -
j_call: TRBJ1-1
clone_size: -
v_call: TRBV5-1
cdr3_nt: TGCGCCAGCAGCTTCTTAGGCCGATATTCTGAAGCTTTCTTT
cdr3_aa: CASSFLGRYSEAFF

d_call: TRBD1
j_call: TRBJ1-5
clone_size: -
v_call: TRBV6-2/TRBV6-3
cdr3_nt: TGTGCCAGCAGTGTCGACAGGGACAGGGGGCAATTGAGCAATCAGCCCCAGCATTTT
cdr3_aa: CASSVDRDRGQLSNQPQHF

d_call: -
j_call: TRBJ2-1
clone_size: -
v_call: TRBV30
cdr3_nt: TGTGCCTGGACTCACTTAGGTGGAGGGAACAATGAGCAGTTCTTC
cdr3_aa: CAWTHLGGGNNEQFF

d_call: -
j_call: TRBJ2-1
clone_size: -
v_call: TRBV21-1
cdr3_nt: TGTGCCAGCAGCAAAGATGCGGACTCAGCCGACAATGAGCAGTTCTTC
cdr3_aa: CASSKDADSADNEQFF

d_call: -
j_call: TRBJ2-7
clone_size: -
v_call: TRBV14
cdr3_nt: TGTGCCAGCAGCCAAGATTCTGGCAGGATCTACGAGCAGTACTTC
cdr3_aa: CASSQDSGRIYEQYF

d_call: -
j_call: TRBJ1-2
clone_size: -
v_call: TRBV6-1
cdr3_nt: TGTGCCAGCAGTGAAGAGGACAGCGAAAAGGACTATGGCTACACCTTC
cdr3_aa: CASSEEDSEKDYGYTF

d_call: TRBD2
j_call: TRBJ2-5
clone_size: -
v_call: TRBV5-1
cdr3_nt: TGCGCCAGCAGCCCGGGGACTAGCGGGAGTACAGAGACCCAGTACTTC
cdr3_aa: CASSPGTSGSTETQYF

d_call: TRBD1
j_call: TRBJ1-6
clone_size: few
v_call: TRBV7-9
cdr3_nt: TGTGCCAGCAGCTCGGGACAGGGGGATTATTCACCCCTCCACTTT
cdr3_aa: CASSSGQGDYSPLHF

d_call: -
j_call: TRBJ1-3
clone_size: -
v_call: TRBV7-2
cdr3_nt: TGTGCCAGCAGCTTAGACGGAAACGGTGGAAACACCATATATTTT
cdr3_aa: CASSLDGNGGNTIYF

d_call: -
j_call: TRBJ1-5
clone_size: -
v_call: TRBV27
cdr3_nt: TGTGCCAGCAGGAGGCTTTATAGCAATCAGCCCCAGCATTTT
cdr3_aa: CASRRLYSNQPQHF

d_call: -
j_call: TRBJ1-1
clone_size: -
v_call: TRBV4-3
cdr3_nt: TGCGCCAGCAGCCAAGTTCAGGGGAGTGAAGCTTTCTTT
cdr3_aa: CASSQVQGSEAFF

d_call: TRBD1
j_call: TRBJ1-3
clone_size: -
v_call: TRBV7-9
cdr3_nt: TGTGCCAGCAGCCTGCAGACAGGGGGCAGAAACACCATATATTTT
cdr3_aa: CASSLQTGGRNTIYF

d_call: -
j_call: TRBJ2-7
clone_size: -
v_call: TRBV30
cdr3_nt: TGTGCCTGGAGTGTAGGTAGAGGCGAGCAGTACTTC
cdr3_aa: CAWSVGRGEQYF

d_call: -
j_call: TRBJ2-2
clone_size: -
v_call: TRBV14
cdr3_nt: TGTGCCAGCAGCCAAGGACTCACGAACACCGGGGAGCTGTTTTTT
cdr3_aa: CASSQGLTNTGELFF

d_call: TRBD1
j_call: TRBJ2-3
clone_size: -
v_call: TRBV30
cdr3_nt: TGTGCCTGGAGTTACGACAGGGGCACAGATACGCAGTATTTT
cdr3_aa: CAWSYDRGTDTQYF

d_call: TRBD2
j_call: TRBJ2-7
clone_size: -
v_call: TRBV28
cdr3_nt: TGTGCCAGCAGTTTCTTTAGGGCTAGCGGGAGGGCTTACCACGAGCAGTACTTC
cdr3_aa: CASSFFRASGRAYHEQYF

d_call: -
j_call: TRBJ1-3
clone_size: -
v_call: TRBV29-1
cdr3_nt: TGCAGCGTTGAGGACAGAAGGGAAACGCCCGCCACCATATATTTT
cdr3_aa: CSVEDRRETPATIYF

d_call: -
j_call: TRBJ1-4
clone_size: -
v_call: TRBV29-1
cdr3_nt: TGCAGCTACCGGGACGGAACTAATGAAAAACTGTTTTTT
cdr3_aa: CSYRDGTNEKLFF

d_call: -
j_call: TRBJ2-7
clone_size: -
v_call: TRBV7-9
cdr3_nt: TGTGCCAGCAGCTTAGTTGCAGTCTCCTACGAGCAGTACTTC
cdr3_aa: CASSLVAVSYEQYF

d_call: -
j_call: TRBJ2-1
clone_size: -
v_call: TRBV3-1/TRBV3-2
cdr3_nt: TGTGCCAGCAGCCAAGCGGCCGGCCTCTCCTACAATGAGCAGTTCTTC
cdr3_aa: CASSQAAGLSYNEQFF

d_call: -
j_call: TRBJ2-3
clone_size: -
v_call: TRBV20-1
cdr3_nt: TGCAGTGCCCCCCGCACAGATACGCAGTATTTT
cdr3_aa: CSAPRTDTQYF

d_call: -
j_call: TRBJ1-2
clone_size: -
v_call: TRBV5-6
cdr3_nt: TGTGCCAGCAGCATTCCCGGGGGCCGGGGCTACACCTTC
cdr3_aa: CASSIPGGRGYTF

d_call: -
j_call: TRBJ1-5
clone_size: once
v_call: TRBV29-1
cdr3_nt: TGCAGCGCTGCGTATGGGGTGGGGGGCAATCAGCCCCAGCATTTT
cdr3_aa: CSAAYGVGGNQPQHF

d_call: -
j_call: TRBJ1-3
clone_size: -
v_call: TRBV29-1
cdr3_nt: TGCAGCGTTACAGGGCTCTCTGGAAACACCATATATTTT
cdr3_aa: CSVTGLSGNTIYF

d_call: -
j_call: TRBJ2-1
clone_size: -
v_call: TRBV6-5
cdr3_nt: TGTGCCAGCAGTTACTCTTTTGTCTCCTACAATGAGCAGTTCTTC
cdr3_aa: CASSYSFVSYNEQFF

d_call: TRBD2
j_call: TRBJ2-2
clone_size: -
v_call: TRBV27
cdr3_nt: TGTGCCAGCAGTTTAGGGACTAGGAGGGGTACAGGGGAGCTGTTTTTT
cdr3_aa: CASSLGTRRGTGELFF

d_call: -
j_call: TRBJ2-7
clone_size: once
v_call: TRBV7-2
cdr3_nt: TGTGCCAGCAGCTTAGATGGGGGTGGGTCCTACGAGCAGTACTTC
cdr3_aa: CASSLDGGGSYEQYF

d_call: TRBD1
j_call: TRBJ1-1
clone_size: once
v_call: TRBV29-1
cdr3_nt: TGCGCGGGACAGGGCGGCACTGAAGCTTTCTTT
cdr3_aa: CAGQGGTEAFF

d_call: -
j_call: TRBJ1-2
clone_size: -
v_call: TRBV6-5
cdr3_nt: TGTGCCAGCATACCTCTTTCATGGGGGAACTATGGCTACACCTTC
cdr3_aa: CASIPLSWGNYGYTF

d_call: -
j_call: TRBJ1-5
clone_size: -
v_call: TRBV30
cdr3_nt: TGTGCCTGGAGTGTTAATAGCAATCAGCCCCAGCATTTT
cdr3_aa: CAWSVNSNQPQHF

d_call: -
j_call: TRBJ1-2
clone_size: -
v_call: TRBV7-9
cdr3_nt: TGTGCCAGCAGCTTAGTGGGGGTTAATGGCTACACCTTC
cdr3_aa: CASSLVGVNGYTF

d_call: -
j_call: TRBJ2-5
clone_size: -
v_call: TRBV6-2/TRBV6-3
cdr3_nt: TGTGCCAGCAGTTACCGGGAGCAAGAGACCCAGTACTTC
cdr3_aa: CASSYREQETQYF

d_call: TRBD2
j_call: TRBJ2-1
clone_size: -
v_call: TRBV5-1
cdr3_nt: TGCGCCAGCAGCTTAAGCGGGAGGGCGGATGAGCAGTTCTTC
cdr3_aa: CASSLSGRADEQFF

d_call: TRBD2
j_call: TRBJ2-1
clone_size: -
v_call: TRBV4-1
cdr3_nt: TGCGCCAGCAGCCAAGACCGAGAGCGGGACTCCTACAATGAGCAGTTCTTC
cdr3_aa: CASSQDRERDSYNEQFF

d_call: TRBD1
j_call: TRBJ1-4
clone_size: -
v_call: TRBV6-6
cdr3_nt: TGTGCCAGCAGTTATACGACAGGGATCGGCGAAAAACTGTTTTTT
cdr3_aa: CASSYTTGIGEKLFF

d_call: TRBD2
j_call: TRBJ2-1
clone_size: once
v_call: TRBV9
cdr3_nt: TGTGCCAGCAGCGTAGCCCTGACTAGCGGGAACAATGAGCAGTTCTTC
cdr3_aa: CASSVALTSGNNEQFF

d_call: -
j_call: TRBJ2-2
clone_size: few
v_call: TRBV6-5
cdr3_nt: TGTGCCAGCAGCAGGACTCGCACCGGGGAGCTGTTTTTT
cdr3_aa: CASSRTRTGELFF

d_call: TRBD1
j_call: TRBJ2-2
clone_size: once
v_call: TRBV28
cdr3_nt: TGTGCCAGCAGTTTAACCGGACAGGGACCGATCGGGGAGCTGTTTTTT
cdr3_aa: CASSLTGQGPIGELFF

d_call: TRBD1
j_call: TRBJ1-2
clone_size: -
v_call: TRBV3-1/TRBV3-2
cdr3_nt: TGTGCCAGCAGCCATACAGGGGGTCCGGATGGCTACACCTTC
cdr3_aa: CASSHTGGPDGYTF

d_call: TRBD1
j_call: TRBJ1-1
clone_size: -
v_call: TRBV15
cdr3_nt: TGTGCCACCAGCGCCCAGGGGGACACTGAAGCTTTCTTT
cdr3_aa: CATSAQGDTEAFF